The T cell receptor (beta chain) described here comes from a study of untreated major depressive disorder (dated by TCRdb to the late 2010s). Regarding the research as a whole: In this cross-sectional case-control comparison, antidepressant-free major depressive disorder patients and individually matched non-depressed controls were compared on T cell phenotype and TCR repertoire. Sequencing followed up flow-cytometry Vbeta 5.1, Vbeta 11 and Vbeta 22 usage differences observed in the whole cohort. The full study reports these points: In CD4+ T cells, sequencing confirmed that depressed patients used TRBV05-01 (Vbeta 5.1) more than controls did, with a one-tailed test giving p = 0.040. In every sequenced subject, all of the top five TRBV05-01 clones were private clones. In the sequencing data, TRBV25-01 and TRBV02-01 usage matched the flow-cytometry pattern but was not statistically significant. For the sequencing comparisons, one-tailed planned tests were applied to only three preselected Vbeta families. Strict matching and exclusion criteria produced a comparatively small study sample, limiting generalizability of findings.

Comment on this clone: Its binding antigen is unknown. No base quality values were provided; no much bigger clone lies one nucleotide off.

V and J are truncated by 6 bases and 2 bases respectively, leaving an intervening sequence of 14 bases. CDR1 and CDR2 are read off the germline V gene (reference sequence) as MNHEY and SMNVEV. Spanning cysteine to phenylalanine, the CDR3 consists of 14 amino acids. Only the CDR3 DNA stays, 42 bases, in frame from base 1. Each depressed patient was matched pairwise with a non-depressed control on sex, age, current smoking status and body mass index. All participants were of European descent. Patients had a DSM-IV diagnosis of major depressive disorder with a Hamilton Rating Scale for Depression score of at least 18. No psychiatric medication, including antidepressants, had been taken by patients for at least 8 weeks before enrollment. Among the patients, depression severity spanned the moderate-to-severe range. Major medical conditions, Axis I/II comorbidities, regular medication or illicit drug use, and drinking over 100 g alcohol a week were all grounds for excluding any participant. Approximately 29 ml of peripheral blood was collected into EDTA tubes from each participant. Magnetic negative selection with the BD IMag Human CD4 T Lymphocyte Enrichment Set was used to purify CD4+ T cells from thawed PBMCs. The CD4+ enrichment method typically yielded 90% to 95% purity as confirmed by flow cytometry. A subgroup of a few case-control pairs, selected blind to chemokine receptor expression and flow-cytometric repertoire skewing results, was subjected to TCRbeta sequencing. All blood samples were drawn in the morning at 8:00 a.m., and PBMCs were separated by Ficoll-Hypaque gradient centrifugation. PBMCs were gradually cooled to -80 degrees C for cryopreservation and then kept in liquid nitrogen until assay.

The Qiagen DNeasy Blood and Tissue Kit was used to extract total genomic DNA from the purified CD4+ T cells. Amplification and sequencing of the TCRbeta CDR3 region, as defined according to IMGT, were carried out with immunoSEQ immunosequencing protocols. As for the original processing: The immunoSEQ service preprocessed the raw sequence data to correct PCR and sequencing errors. The sequence data were imported into the immunoSEQ Analyzer and were further analyzed using VDJtools v1.0.7. The paired Wilcoxon signed-rank test was applied to assess differences between patients and controls. Here the immuneACCESS table is served through TCRdb, limited to in-frame sequences with V and J called. Missing clones are a known gap in these copies; in checked studies unresolved V genes cover under half, and the rest lacks a known reason. The DNA was the basis for D and trimming; V, J and clone size are from that table. Within this sample are approximately 25,000 clones, with about 91% of them counted one time only. The biggest ten clones account for 0.72% of the sample.

The receptor was derived from a woman aged 30 to 39 with major depressive disorder. The chain is made from TRBV27 and TRBJ2-7, with a weak D call of TRBD2 (6 bases match). Sequenced: CD4+ T cells from PBMCs. For the CDR3, the sequence is CASRTPGLTYEQYF. The sequenced DNA is TGTGCCAGCAGGACACCGGGACTTACCTACGAGCAGTACTTC.